This T cell receptor beta chain was captured by sequencing in a study of OX40 agonist ivuxolimab in advanced cancers. Overall study findings and caveats: CD4+ and CD8+ blood T cells expanded clonally by week 6 at 0.1 to 3.0 mg/kg.

The protocol was immunoSEQ multiplex PCR, while the TCRdb copy is restricted to in-frame clones and leaves out a portion. The table lists some 73,000 clones, over 80% of them singletons. This clone has a single count. Antigen unknown. CDR1 SNHLY and CDR2 FYNNEI come from the germline V gene. There are 11 residues in the CDR3. Trimming took off 4 bases at V and 15 bases at J, with 13 bases between the two ends. The source was CD4+ or CD8+ T cells sorted from blood, collected in a trial of the OX40 agonist ivuxolimab. V is TRBV2 and J is TRBJ2-1; D is unclear. The sequence was obtained from an adult with an advanced solid tumor such as melanoma, head and neck, liver or kidney cancer. The CDR3 region has the DNA TGTGCCAGCAGTGTTACAATCTCTCGGTTCTTC. Translation: CASSVTISRFF.